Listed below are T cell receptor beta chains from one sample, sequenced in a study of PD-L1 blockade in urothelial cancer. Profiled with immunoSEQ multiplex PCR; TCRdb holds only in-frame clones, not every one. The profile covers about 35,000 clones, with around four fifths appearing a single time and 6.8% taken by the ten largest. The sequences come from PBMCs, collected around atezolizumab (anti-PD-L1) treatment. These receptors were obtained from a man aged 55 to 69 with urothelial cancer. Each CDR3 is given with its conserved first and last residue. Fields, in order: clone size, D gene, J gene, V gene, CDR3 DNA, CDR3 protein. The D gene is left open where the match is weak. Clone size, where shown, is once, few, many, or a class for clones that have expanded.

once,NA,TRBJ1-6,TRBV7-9,TGTGCCAGCAGCTTTAATAATTCACCCCTCCACTTT,CASSFNNSPLHF
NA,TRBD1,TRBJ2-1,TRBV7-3,TGTGCCAGCAGCTCGGGACAGGGCTACAATGAGCAGTTCTTC,CASSSGQGYNEQFF
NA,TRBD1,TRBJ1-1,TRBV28,TGTGCCAGCAGCACGACAGGGTACACTGAAGCTTTCTTT,CASSTTGYTEAFF
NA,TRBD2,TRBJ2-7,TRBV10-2,TGCGCCAGCAGTGAGTCCGCGGGGGGGGAATACGAGCAGTACTTC,CASSESAGGEYEQYF
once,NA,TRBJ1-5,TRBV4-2,TGTGCCAGCAGCCAAGACCAGGGGTCGAATCAGCCCCAGCATTTT,CASSQDQGSNQPQHF
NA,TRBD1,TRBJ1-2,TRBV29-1,TGCAGCGTTGCGGGAGAGGGTCAGGGGGAGGGCTACACCTTC,CSVAGEGQGEGYTF
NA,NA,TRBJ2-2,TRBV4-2,TGTGCCAGCAGCCAAGAACGGGTGGCCACCGGGGAGCTGTTTTTT,CASSQERVATGELFF
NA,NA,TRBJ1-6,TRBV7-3,TGTGCCAGCAGCTTAACGGGGGGTAATAATTCACCCCTCCACTTT,CASSLTGGNNSPLHF
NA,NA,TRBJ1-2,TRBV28,TGTGCCAGCAGTGGAGGACAGCACTATGGCTACACCTTC,CASSGGQHYGYTF
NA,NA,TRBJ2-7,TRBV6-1,TGTGCCAGCAGTGTACTGGGATCGGGAGAGCAGTACTTC,CASSVLGSGEQYF
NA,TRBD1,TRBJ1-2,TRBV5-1,TGCGCCAGCAGCTCTCTACAGGGGGCGGGTGGCTACACCTTC,CASSSLQGAGGYTF
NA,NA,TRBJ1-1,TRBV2,TGTGCCAGCAGTGTGGGAGGGGACACTGAAGCTTTCTTT,CASSVGGDTEAFF
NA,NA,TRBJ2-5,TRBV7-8,TGTGCCAGCAGCTTAGTCTCACAGCAAGAGACCCAGTACTTC,CASSLVSQQETQYF
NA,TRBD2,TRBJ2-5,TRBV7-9,TGTGCCAGCAGCTTAGAACGGGGACTACAAGAGACCCAGTACTTC,CASSLERGLQETQYF
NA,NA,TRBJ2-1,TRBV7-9,TGTGCCAGCAGCTCAACGGTACAGAATTACAATGAGCAGTTCTTC,CASSSTVQNYNEQFF
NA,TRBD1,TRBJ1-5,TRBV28,TGTGCCAGCACCTCCCTCACAGGGGGCGGTCAGCCCCAGCATTTT,CASTSLTGGGQPQHF
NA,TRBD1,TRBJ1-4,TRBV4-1,TGCGCCAGCAGTCTAGGTAGGACAGGGGGCGAAAAACTGTTTTTT,CASSLGRTGGEKLFF
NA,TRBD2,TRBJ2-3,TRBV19,TGTGCCAGTAGCCTTGGACTAGTACGCACAGATACGCAGTATTTT,CASSLGLVRTDTQYF
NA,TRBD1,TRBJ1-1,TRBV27,TGTGCCAGCAGTCGAGGGGGCTTAAACACTGAAGCTTTCTTT,CASSRGGLNTEAFF
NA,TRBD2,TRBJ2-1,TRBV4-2,TGTGCCAGCAGCCAAAGACTAGCGGGGGGAAGTGAGCAGTTCTTC,CASSQRLAGGSEQFF
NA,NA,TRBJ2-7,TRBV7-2,TGTGCCAGCAGCTTAGGTACAGGGAGTCAGTCCTACGAGCAGTACTTC,CASSLGTGSQSYEQYF
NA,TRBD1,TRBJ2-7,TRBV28,TGTGCCAGCAGTCCTGAACAGGGGGAGATCTACGAGCAGTACTTC,CASSPEQGEIYEQYF
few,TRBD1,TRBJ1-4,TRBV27,TGTGCCAGCGGACAGGGGGCGGGGGAAAAACTGTTTTTT,CASGQGAGEKLFF